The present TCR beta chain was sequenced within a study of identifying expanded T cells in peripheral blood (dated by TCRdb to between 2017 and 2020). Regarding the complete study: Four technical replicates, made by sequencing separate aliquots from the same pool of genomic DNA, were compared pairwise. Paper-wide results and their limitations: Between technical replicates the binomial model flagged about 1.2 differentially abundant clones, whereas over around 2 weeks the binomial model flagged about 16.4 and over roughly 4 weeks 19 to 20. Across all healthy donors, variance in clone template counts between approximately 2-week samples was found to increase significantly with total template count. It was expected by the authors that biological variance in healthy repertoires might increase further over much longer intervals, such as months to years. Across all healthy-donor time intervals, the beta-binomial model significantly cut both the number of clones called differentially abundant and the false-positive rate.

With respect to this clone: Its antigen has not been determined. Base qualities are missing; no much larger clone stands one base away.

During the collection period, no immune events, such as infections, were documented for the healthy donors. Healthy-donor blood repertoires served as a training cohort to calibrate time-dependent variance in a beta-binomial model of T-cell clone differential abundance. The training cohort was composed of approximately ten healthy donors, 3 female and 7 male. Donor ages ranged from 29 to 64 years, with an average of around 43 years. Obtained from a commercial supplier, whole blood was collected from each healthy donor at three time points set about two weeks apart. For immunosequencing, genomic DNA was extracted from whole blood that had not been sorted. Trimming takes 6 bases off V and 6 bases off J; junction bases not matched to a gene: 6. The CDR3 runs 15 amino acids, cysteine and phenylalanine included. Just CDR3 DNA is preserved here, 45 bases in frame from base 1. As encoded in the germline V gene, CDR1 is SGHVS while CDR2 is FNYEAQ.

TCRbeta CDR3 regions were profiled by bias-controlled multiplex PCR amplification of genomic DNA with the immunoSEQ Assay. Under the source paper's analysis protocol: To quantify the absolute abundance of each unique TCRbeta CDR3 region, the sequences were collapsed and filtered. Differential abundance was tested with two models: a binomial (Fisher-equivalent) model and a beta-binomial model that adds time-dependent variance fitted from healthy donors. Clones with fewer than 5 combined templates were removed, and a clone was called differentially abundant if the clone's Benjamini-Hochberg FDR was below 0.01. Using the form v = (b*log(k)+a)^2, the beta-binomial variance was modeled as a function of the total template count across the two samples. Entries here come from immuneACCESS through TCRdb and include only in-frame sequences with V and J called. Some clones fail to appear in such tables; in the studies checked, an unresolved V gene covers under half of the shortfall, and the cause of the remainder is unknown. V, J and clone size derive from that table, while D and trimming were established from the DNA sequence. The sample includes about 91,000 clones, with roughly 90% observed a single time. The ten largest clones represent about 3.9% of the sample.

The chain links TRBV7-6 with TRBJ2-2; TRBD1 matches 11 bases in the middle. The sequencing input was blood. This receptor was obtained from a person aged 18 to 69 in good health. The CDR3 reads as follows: CASRYGTGGSGELFF. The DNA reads TGTGCCAGCAGATACGGGACAGGGGGATCCGGGGAGCTGTTTTTT. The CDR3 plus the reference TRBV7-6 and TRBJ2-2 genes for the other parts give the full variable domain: GAGVSQSPRYKVTKRGQDVALRCDPISGHVSLYWYRQALGQGPEFLTYFNYEAQQDKSGLPNDRFSAERPEGSISTLTIQRTEQRDSAMYRCASRYGTGGSGELFFGEGSRLTVL.